This TCR beta chain was observed in a study of OX40 agonist ivuxolimab in advanced cancers. Across the study: The patients' treatment was ivuxolimab, an agonistic anti-OX40 (CD134) antibody.

Notes on the study in general: Clonal expansion was seen in CD4+ and CD8+ blood T cells by week 6 at 0.1 to 3.0 mg/kg.

Sampled blood was obtained at baseline, cycle 4 day 1, and cycle 7 day 1. About this clone: As yet, its antigen is unknown.

The assay was immunoSEQ multiplex PCR, and TCRdb's table has in-frame clones only and misses some. The sample records tens of thousands of clones, 85% being singletons. The sample here was CD4+ or CD8+ T cells sorted from blood, taken in a trial of the OX40 agonist ivuxolimab. The source of this sequence is an adult with an advanced solid tumor such as melanoma, head and neck, liver or kidney cancer.

The chain's CDR3 is CASSLQTNSGNTIYF. The CDR3 DNA reads as TGTGCCAGCAGCTTACAAACTAATTCTGGAAACACCATATATTTT. The chain joins TRBV7-9 to TRBJ1-3; D unresolved. The CDR3 length is 15 residues. Germline lookup yields CDR1 SEHNR and CDR2 FQNEAQ (reference sequence). Trimming took off 2 bases at V and 1 base at J, with 9 bases between the two ends.